This T cell receptor beta chain derives from a study of T-cell reconstitution after alpha-beta-depleted transplantation in children. Notes on this clonotype: What it recognizes is unknown.

For TCRbeta, the library was prepared with unique molecular identifiers. One entry per CDR3 protein results from TCRdb running MiXCR on the PCR reads. The sample yields roughly 790,000 distinct CDR3 sequences, under 20% seen once. Germline V lookup: CDR1 MGHRA, CDR2 YSYEKL. The CDR3 length is 13 residues. Trimming shortened V by 8 bases and J by 6 bases, and 17 bases separated the two germline ends. Study-level findings and limits: Several hundred expanded graft clones reportedly supplied alpha-beta T cells about two months after transplant.

The source was PBMCs, mostly from graft donor cells, collected 360 days after TCRalphabeta/CD19-depleted stem cell transplant. This TCR derives from a male patient under 18 who had a stem cell transplant for acute lymphoblastic leukemia, so the T cells may come from the graft donor. The chain links TRBV4-1 to TRBJ2-7; tentatively, D is TRBD1 (5 bases). Here the CDR3 reads CASGSPGQREQYF. The CDR3 nucleotides read TGCGCCAGCGGAAGTCCTGGACAACGCGAGCAGTACTTC.